This T cell receptor beta chain derives from a study of T cell responses to AZD1222 COVID-19 vaccine. This clone was observed a single time. Repertoires were generated with immunoSEQ multiplex PCR, while TCRdb's copy carries only in-frame clones and drops some. This sample has roughly 180,000 clones, with roughly 94% found just once. The material sequenced was peripheral blood, taken on day 0 of AZD1222 vaccination. The source is an adult in good health.

The CDR3 DNA is TGTGCCAGCAGTTGGACTAGCGGGAGAATCGGGACGCAGTATTTT. This translates into CASSWTSGRIGTQYF. The rearrangement uses TRBV28 and TRBJ2-3, with 13 bases fitting TRBD2. J gave up 9 bases and V 4 bases, and 7 bases lay outside the gene matches. This CDR3 is 15 amino acids long. Germline V CDR1 and CDR2: MDHEN, SYDVKM.